This paragraph covers one T cell receptor beta chain sequence. Its antigen target is currently unknown. No base quality values were provided; no much bigger clone lies one nucleotide off. Peripheral blood CD8+ and CD4+ T cells from healthy donors, Susac syndrome patients and multiple sclerosis patients were profiled using high-throughput TCR beta sequencing. Recently defined diagnostic criteria for definite or probable disease were met by the Susac syndrome patients. Bulk CD8+ and CD4+ T cells were purified magnetically by negative isolation, whereas CD8+ TEMRA cells were enriched by FACS. Blood was collected in EDTA tubes and processed within 24 hours, with PBMCs isolated through density gradient centrifugation. PBMCs intended for TCR sequencing were cryopreserved in liquid nitrogen and thawed later in a water bath at 37 degrees C. Purity of sorted or isolated CD4+, CD8+ and CD8+ TEMRA cells was at least 90%.

The sample belongs to a study of CD8 T cells in Susac syndrome (dated by TCRdb to between 2019 and 2020). Turning to the overall study: Of the Susac syndrome patients who were sequenced, 8 or 9 were in clinical remission while 5 or 6 had clinically active disease. At blood withdrawal, Susac syndrome patients were therapy-naive, treated with corticosteroids (with IVIg additionally given to some), or treated with IVIg alone. Repertoire sequencing was used to test whether CD8+ T cell activation and differentiation in Susac syndrome was antigen driven. CD8+ T cell repertoire clonality was compared between approximately 12 healthy donors, some 14 Susac syndrome patients and roughly 15 multiple sclerosis patients.

The research as a whole found: Clonal expansion was observed in Susac syndrome CD8+ repertoires, with the highest expansion in CD8+ TEMRA cells and greater expansion in clinically active than in remitting patients. The TCR sequencing and HLA analysis was acknowledged to have included a relatively small number of individuals. Around 15 Susac-specific public clones were identified in the total CD8+ repertoire, and about 5 Susac-specific public clones were identified in the CD8+ TEMRA repertoire.

RNA was extracted using the RNeasy kit, and about 0.5 to 1 microgram was reverse transcribed with random hexamers. TCR beta CDR3 regions were amplified with the immunoSEQ multiplex PCR assay covering 54 Vbeta and 13 Jbeta segments. PCR amplification bias was corrected using a synthetic template baseline for primer optimization and computational correction. In the source study's methods: Reads were annotated to V, D and J genes per IMGT and analyzed with immunoSEQ Analyzer, keeping only productive sequences. Clonality was calculated as one minus the Shannon entropy normalized by log2 of the number of productive unique sequences. For each patient and control, public and private clones were evaluated within the 100 most prevalent clones. A clone was defined as Susac-specific if it was absent from the healthy and MS cohorts, from roughly 1,000 published viral clones and from other ImmuneACCESS disease sequences. TCRdb trimmed the raw reads at Q25, called clones with MiXCR and kept productive beta chains. Every entry covers one CDR3 protein and lists the most common genes and DNA from its rows. What appears here as the V and J calls and clone size reflects TCRdb's work, not the paper's. In this sample the table shows about 130,000 distinct CDR3 sequences, about 95% of which occur a single time. Clones ranked in the top ten supply over 0.15% of the sample.

Sequenced: CD8+ T cells from PBMCs. This TCR came from a human donor with Susac syndrome.

In nucleotides, the sequence is TGTGCCAGCAGCCTAACTAGCGTCGACAATGAGCAGTTCTTC. It translates to CASSLTSVDNEQFF. The sequence joins TRBV11-2 to TRBJ2-1; 7 bases in the middle match TRBD2. V lost 5 bases and J lost 5 bases, and the count of bases not matched to a germline gene is 6. Via the germline V gene, CDR1 is SGHAT and CDR2 FQNNGV. Spanning cysteine to phenylalanine, the CDR3 consists of 14 amino acids. Only the CDR3 DNA stays, 42 bases, in frame from base 1. This CDR3, with the reference TRBV11-2 and TRBJ2-1 proteins standing in past its ends, gives the full variable domain EAGVAQSPRYKIIEKRQSVAFWCNPISGHATLYWYQQILGQGPKLLIQFQNNGVVDDSQLPKDRFSAERLKGVDSTLKIQPAKLEDSAVYLCASSLTSVDNEQFFGPGTRLTVL.